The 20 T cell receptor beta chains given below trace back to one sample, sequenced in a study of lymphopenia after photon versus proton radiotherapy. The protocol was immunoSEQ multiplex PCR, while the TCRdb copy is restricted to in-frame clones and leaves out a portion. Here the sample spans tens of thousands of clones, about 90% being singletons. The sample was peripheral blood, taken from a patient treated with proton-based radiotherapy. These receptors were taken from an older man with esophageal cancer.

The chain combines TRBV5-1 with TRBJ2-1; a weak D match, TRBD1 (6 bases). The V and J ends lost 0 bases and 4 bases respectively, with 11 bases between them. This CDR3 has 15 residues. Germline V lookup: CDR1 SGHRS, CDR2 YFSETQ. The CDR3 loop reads CASSLGPGHYNEQFF. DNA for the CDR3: TGCGCCAGCAGCTTGGGGCCGGGACATTACAATGAGCAGTTCTTC.

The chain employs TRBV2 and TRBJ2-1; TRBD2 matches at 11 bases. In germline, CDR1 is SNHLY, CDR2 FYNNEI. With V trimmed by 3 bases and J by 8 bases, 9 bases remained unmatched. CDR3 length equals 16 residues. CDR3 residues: CASSDVGSGGAHEQFF. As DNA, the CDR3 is TGTGCCAGCAGTGACGTGGGTAGCGGGGGGGCGCATGAGCAGTTCTTC.

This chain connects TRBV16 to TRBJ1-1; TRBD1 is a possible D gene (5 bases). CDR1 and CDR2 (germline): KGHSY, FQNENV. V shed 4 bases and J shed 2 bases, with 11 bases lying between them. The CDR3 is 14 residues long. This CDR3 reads CASSPGTANTEAFF. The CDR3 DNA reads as TGTGCCAGCAGCCCCGGGACGGCTAACACTGAAGCTTTCTTT.

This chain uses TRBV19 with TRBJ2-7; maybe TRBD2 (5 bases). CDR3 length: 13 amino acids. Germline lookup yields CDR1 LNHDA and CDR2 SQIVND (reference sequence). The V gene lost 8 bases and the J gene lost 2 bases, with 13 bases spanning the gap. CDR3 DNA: TGTGCCAGTGCCCAGCGGCTTCCCTACGAGCAGTACTTC. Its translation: CASAQRLPYEQYF.

This CDR3 is CASSVQENTGELFF. The CDR3 DNA sequence: TGTGCCAGCAGTGTACAGGAAAACACCGGGGAGCTGTTTTTT. The chain carries TRBV6-4 and TRBJ2-2; tentative D call: TRBD1 (5 bases). The V gene's germline CDR1 is MRHNA and CDR2 SNTAGT. The germline V and J ends were trimmed by 4 bases and 2 bases, with 8 bases remaining between them. This CDR3 has 14 amino acids.

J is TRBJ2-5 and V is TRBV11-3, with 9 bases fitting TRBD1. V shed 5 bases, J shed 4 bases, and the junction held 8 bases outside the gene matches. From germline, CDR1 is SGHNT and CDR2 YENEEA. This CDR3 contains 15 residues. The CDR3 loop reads CASSAGTGWSETQYF. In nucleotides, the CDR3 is TGTGCCAGCAGCGCCGGGACAGGGTGGTCAGAGACCCAGTACTTC.

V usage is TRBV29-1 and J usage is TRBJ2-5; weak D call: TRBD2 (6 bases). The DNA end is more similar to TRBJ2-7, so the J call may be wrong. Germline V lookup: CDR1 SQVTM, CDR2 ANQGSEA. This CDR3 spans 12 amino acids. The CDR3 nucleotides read TGCAGCGTTGATGGGGGGTATAACGAGCAGTACTTC. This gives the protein CSVDGGYNEQYF.

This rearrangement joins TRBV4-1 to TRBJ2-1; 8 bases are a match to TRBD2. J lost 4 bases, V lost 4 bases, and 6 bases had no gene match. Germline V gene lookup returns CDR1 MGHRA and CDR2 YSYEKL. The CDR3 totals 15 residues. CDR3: CASSLKLAAYNEQFF. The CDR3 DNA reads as TGCGCCAGCAGCCTCAAACTAGCGGCTTACAATGAGCAGTTCTTC.

The CDR3 coding sequence is TGTGCCTGTTCTAGCGGAGACCCCACAGATACGCAGTATTTT. This codes for CACSSGDPTDTQYF. The V gene is TRBV30, the J gene TRBJ2-3; 7 positions agree with TRBD2. Trimming removed 6 bases from V and 2 bases from J; junction bases left unmatched: 8. The CDR3 consists of 14 residues. Looked up from germline, CDR1 is GTSNPN and CDR2 is SVGIG (reference sequence). Looking up the rest from reference TRBV30 and TRBJ2-3 gives the full variable domain: SQTIHQWPATLVQPVGSPLSLECTVEGTSNPNLYWYRQAAGRGLQLLFYSVGIGQISSEVPQNLSASRPQDRQFILSSKKLLLSDSGFYLCACSSGDPTDTQYFGPGTRLTVL.

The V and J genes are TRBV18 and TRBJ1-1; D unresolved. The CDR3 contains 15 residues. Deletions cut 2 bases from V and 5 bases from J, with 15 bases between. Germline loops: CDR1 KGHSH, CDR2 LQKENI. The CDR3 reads CASSPWAAGRTEAFF. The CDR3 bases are TGTGCCAGCTCACCATGGGCTGCGGGTCGTACTGAAGCTTTCTTT.

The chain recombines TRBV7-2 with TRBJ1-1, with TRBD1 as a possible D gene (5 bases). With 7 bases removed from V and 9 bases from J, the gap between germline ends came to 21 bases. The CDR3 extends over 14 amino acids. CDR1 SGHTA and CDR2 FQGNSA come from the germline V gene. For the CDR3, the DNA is TGTGCCAGCAAGTTTCCGGGGGGGGAGCAACAAGCTTTCTTT. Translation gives CASKFPGGEQQAFF.

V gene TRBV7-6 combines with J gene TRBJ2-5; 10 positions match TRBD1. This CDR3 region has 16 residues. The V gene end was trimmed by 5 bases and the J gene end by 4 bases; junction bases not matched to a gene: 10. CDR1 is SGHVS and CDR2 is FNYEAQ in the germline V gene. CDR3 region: CASSPPWTGGGETQYF. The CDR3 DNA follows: TGTGCCAGCAGCCCCCCCTGGACAGGGGGTGGAGAGACCCAGTACTTC.

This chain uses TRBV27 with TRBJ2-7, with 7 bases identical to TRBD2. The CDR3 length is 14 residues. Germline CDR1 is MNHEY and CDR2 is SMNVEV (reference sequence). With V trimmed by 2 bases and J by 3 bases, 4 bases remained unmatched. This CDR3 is CASSLTGLFYEQYF. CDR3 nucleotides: TGTGCCAGCAGTTTAACGGGACTATTCTACGAGCAGTACTTC.

CDR3 nucleotide sequence: TGCGCCAGCAGCTCCTACAGGTACGAGCAGTACTTC. Amino acids: CASSSYRYEQYF. J is TRBJ2-7 and V is TRBV5-1; TRBD1 is a possible D gene (5 bases). This CDR3 comprises 12 residues. Trimming took off 3 bases at V and 4 bases at J, with 8 bases between the two ends. Germline V lookup: CDR1 SGHRS, CDR2 YFSETQ.

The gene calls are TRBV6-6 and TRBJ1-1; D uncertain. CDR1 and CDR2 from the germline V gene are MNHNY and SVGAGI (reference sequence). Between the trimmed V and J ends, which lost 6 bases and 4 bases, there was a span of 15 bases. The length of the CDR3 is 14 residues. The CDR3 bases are TGTGCCAGCAGCCCACCTGGAGCGGGCACTGAAGCTTTCTTT. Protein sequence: CASSPPGAGTEAFF.

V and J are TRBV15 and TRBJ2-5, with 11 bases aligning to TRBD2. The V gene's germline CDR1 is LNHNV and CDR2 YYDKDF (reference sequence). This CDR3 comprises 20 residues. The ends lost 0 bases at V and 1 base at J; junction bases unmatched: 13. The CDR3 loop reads CATSRDELGPGLAVQETQYF. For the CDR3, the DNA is TGTGCCACCAGCAGAGATGAGTTAGGCCCGGGACTAGCGGTCCAAGAGACCCAGTACTTC.

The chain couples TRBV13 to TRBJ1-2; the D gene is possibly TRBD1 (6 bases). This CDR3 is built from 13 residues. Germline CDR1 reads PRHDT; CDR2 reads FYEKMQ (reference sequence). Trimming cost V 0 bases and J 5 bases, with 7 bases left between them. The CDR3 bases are TGTGCCAGCAGCTTAGGGACAGGTTATGGCTACACCTTC. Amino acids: CASSLGTGYGYTF.

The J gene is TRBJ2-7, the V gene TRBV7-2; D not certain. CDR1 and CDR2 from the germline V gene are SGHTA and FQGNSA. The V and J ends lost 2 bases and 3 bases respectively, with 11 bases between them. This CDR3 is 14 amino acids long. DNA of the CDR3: TGTGCCAGCAGCTTAAATCCCGACATCTACGAGCAGTACTTC. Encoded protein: CASSLNPDIYEQYF.

DNA of the CDR3: TGTGCCAGCAGCGGGGGAATCGGGGGCTACGAGCAGTACTTC. Protein: CASSGGIGGYEQYF. The chain employs TRBV9 and TRBJ2-7; tentative D call: TRBD2 (6 bases). Germline values: CDR1 SGDLS, CDR2 YYNGEE. Deletions cut 3 bases from V and 3 bases from J, with 13 bases between. The CDR3 is made up of 14 amino acids. Full variable domain (outside the CDR3, taken from reference TRBV9 and TRBJ2-7): DSGVTQTPKHLITATGQRVTLRCSPRSGDLSVYWYQQSLDQGLQFLIQYYNGEERAKGNILERFSAQQFPDLHSELNLSSLELGDSALYFCASSGGIGGYEQYFGPGTRLTVT.

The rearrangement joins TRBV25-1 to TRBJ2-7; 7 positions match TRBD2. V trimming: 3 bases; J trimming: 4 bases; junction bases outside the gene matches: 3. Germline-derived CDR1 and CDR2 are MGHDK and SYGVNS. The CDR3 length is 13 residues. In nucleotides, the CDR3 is TGTGCCAGCAGTGATTGGACTAGGTACGAGCAGTACTTC. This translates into CASSDWTRYEQYF.